This TCR beta chain was identified during a study of vaccination effects on CD4 cells after COVID-19. Method: immunoSEQ multiplex PCR; TCRdb's copy keeps in-frame clones and lacks some. The table lists about 23,000 clones, approximately 73% of them singletons. Ahead of sequencing, the ViraFEST assay grew antigen-specific CD4+ T cells using viral peptide pools. A roughly 10-day culture period preceded the isolation of CD4+ T cells. Negative nucleocapsid antibody tests before and after vaccination confirmed no previous SARS-CoV-2 infection. The V end was cut by 4 bases, the J end by 0 bases, with 6 bases between. CDR3 length: 13 amino acids. Germline V lookup: CDR1 MGHDK, CDR2 SYGVNS. Regarding this clone: Its antigen is unidentified.

Findings and caveats of the study: A shortage of convalescent patients and an absence of early post-infection timepoints characterized the study. Clones of infection and vaccine origin contracted markedly late after vaccination.

This TCR derives from a human donor who received a COVID-19 vaccine. The material sequenced was CD4+ T cells from PBMCs cultured with SARS-CoV-2 spike peptides, taken before COVID-19 vaccination. J is TRBJ1-1 and V is TRBV25-1; D gene ambiguous. The CDR3 region is CASSVRMNTEAFF. The CDR3 coding sequence is TGTGCCAGCAGTGTAAGGATGAACACTGAAGCTTTCTTT.